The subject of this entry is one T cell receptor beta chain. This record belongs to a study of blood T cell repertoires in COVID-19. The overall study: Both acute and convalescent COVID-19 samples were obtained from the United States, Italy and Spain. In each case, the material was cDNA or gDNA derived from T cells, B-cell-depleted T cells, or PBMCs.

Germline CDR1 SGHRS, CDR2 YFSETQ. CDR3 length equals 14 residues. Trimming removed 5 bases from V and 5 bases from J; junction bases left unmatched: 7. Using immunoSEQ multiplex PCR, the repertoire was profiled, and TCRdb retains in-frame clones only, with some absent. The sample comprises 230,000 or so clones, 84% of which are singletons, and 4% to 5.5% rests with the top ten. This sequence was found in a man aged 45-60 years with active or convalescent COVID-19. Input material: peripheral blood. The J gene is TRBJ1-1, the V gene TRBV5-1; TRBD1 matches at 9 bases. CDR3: CASRGTGMTTEAFF. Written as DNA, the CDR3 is TGCGCCAGCAGGGGGACAGGGATGACAACTGAAGCTTTCTTT.